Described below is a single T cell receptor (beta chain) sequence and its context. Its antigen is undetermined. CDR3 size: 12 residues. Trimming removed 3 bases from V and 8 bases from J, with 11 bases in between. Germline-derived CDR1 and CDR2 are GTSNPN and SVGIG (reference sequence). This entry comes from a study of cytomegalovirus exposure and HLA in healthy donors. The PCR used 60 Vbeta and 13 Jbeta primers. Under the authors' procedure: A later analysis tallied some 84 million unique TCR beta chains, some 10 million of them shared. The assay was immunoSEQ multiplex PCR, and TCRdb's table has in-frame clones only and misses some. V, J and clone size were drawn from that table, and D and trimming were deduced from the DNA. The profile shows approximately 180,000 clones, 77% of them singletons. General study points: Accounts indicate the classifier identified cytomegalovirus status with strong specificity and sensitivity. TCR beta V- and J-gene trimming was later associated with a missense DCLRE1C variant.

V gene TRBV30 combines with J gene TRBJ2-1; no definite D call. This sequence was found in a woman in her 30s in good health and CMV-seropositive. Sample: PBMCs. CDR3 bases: TGTGCCTGGAGCGTCAGTGGCCATGAGCAGTTCTTC. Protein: CAWSVSGHEQFF.